This T cell receptor (beta chain) was profiled in a study of blood T cell repertoires in COVID-19. As for the study in general: The study drew acute and convalescent COVID-19 samples from the United States, Italy and Spain. T cells, B-cell-depleted T cells, or PBMCs supplied cDNA or gDNA.

The CDR3 covers 15 residues. Germline V lookup: CDR1 SGHTA, CDR2 FQGTGA. Trimming removed 5 bases from V and 2 bases from J; junction bases left unmatched: 5. This clone is a singleton in its sample. Study processing details: Nucleated cell counts were estimated from reference gene primer amplification. The repertoire was sequenced with immunoSEQ multiplex PCR; TCRdb's copy has only in-frame clones and lacks some. V and J calls plus clone size are reproduced from that table; the DNA served to infer D and trimming. This sample yields 250,000 to 350,000 clones, of which roughly 90% are seen a single time; 2% to 3% belongs to the top ten.

This chain uses TRBV7-3 with TRBJ2-5, with 10 nucleotides matching TRBD2. This receptor was identified in a man aged 18 to 30 with active or convalescent COVID-19. Input material: peripheral blood. The CDR3 region is CASSETSGRQETQYF. DNA of the CDR3: TGTGCCAGCAGCGAGACTAGCGGGCGACAAGAGACCCAGTACTTC.